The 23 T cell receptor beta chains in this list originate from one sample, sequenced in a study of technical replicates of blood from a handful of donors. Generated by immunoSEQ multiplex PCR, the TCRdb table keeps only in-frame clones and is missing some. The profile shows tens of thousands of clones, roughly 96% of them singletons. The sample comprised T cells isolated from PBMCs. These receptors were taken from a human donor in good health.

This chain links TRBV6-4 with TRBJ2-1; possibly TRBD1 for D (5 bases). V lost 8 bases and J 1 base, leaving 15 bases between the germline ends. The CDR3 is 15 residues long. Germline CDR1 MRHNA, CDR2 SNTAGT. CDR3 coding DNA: TGTGCCAGCTTAAACAGGCCTCAATCCTACAATGAGCAGTTCTTC. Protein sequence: CASLNRPQSYNEQFF.

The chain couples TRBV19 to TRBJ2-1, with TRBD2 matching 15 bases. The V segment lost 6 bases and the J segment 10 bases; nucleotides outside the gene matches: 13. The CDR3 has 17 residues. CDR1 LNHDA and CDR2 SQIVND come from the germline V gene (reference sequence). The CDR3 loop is CASSRGLAGGIYREQFF. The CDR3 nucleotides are TGTGCCAGTAGCCGGGGACTAGCGGGAGGTATTTACAGGGAGCAGTTCTTC.

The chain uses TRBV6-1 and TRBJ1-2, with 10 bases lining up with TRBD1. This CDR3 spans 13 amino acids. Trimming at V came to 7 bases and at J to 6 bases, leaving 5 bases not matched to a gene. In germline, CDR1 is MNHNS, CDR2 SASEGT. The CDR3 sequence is CASKGQGVDGYTF. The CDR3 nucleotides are TGTGCCAGCAAAGGACAGGGGGTGGATGGCTACACCTTC.

Written as DNA, the CDR3 is TGTGCCAGCAGCTTAGCCAGTGACTACGAGCAGTACTTC. It translates to CASSLASDYEQYF. The chain recombines TRBV7-9 with TRBJ2-7, with unresolved D. Trimming cost V 0 bases and J 3 bases, with 6 bases left between them. The CDR3 totals 13 residues. CDR1 is SEHNR and CDR2 is FQNEAQ in the germline V gene (reference sequence).

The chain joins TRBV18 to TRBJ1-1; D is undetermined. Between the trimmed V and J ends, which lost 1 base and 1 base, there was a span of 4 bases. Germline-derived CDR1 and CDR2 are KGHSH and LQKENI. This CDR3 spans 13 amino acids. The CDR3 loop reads CASSPLQNTEAFF. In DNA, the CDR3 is TGTGCCAGCTCACCACTACAGAACACTGAAGCTTTCTTT.

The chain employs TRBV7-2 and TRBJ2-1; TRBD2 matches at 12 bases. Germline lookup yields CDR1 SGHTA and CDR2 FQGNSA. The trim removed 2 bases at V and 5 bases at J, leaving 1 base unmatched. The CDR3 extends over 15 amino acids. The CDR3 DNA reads TGTGCCAGCAGCTTAACTAGCGGGGGGAACAATGAGCAGTTCTTC. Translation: CASSLTSGGNNEQFF.

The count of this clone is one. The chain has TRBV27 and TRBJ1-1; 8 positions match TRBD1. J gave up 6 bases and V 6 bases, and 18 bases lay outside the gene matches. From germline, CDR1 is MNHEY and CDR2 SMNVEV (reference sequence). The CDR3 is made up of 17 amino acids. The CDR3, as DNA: TGTGCCAGCAGCACCTCTCCTAGACAGGGGAAGGTGCCTGAAGCTTTCTTT. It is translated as CASSTSPRQGKVPEAFF.

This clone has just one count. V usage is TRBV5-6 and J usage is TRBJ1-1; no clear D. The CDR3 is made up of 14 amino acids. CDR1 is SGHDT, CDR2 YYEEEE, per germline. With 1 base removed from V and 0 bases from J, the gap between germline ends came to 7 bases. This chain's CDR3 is CASSLIYLNTEAFF. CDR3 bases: TGTGCCAGCAGCTTGATATACTTGAACACTGAAGCTTTCTTT.

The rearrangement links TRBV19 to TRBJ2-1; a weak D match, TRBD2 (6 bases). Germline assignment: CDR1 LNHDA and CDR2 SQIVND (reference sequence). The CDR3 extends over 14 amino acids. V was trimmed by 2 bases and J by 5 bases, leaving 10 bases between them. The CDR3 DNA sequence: TGTGCCAGTAGTATAACGGCGGGGAACAATGAGCAGTTCTTC. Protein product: CASSITAGNNEQFF.

Written as DNA, the CDR3 is TGTGCCACCAGCAGTGAAATCCTACACAGCTACAATGAGCAGTTCTTC. It encodes CATSSEILHSYNEQFF. The gene calls are TRBV15 and TRBJ2-1; unclear D gene. V was pared by 3 bases and J by 3 bases, with 15 bases between. The CDR3 loop spans 16 amino acids. Germline V gives CDR1 LNHNV, CDR2 YYDKDF (reference sequence).

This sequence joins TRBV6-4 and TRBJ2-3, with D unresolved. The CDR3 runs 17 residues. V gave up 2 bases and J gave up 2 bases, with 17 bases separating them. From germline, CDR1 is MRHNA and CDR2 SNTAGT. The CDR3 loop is CASSDEFTYTLTDTQYF. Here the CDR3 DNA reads TGTGCCAGCAGTGACGAGTTCACCTATACCCTCACAGATACGCAGTATTTT.

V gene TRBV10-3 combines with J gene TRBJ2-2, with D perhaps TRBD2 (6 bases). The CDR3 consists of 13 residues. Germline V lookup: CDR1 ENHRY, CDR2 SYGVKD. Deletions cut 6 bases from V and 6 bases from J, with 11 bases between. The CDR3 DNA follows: TGTGCCATCAGCGGGAGTAGGGCCGGGGAGCTGTTTTTT. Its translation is CAISGSRAGELFF.

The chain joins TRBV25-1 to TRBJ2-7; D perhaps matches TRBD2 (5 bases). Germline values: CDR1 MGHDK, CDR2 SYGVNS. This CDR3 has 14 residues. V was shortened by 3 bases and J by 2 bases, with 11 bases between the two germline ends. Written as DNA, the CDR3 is TGTGCCAGCAGTGAGGGAGTGGGCCCCTACGAGCAGTACTTC. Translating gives CASSEGVGPYEQYF.

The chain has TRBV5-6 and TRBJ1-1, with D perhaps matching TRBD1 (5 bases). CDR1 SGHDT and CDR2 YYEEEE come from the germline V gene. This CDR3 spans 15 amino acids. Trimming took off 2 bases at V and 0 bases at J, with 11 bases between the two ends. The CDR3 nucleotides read TGTGCCAGCAGCTTTAGACAGAACATGAACACTGAAGCTTTCTTT. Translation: CASSFRQNMNTEAFF.

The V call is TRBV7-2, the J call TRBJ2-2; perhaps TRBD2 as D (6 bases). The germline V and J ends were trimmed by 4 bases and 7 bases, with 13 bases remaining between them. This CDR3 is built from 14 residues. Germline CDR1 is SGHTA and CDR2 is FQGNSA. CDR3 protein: CASSWASVVGELFF. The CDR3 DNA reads TGTGCCAGCAGCTGGGCTAGCGTAGTCGGGGAGCTGTTTTTT.

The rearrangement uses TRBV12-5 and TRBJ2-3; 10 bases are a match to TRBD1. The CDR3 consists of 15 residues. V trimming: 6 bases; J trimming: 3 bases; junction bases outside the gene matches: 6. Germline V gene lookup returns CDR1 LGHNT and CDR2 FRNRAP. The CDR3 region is CASGEGQGFTDTQYF. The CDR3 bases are TGTGCTAGTGGGGAGGGACAGGGGTTTACAGATACGCAGTATTTT.

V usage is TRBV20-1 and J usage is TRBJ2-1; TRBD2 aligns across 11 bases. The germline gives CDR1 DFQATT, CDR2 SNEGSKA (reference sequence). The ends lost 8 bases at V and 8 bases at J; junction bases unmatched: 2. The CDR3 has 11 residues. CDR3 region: CSNSGRDEQFF. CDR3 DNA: TGCAGTAATAGCGGGAGGGATGAGCAGTTCTTC.

The CDR3 DNA sequence: TGTGCCAGCAGCTTAGCAGGGGCGCCTGGAAACACCATATATTTT. This codes for CASSLAGAPGNTIYF. The V and J genes are TRBV7-6 and TRBJ1-3; D might be TRBD1 (5 bases). CDR1 and CDR2 from the germline V gene are SGHVS and FNYEAQ. This CDR3 has 15 residues. The V end lost 0 bases, the J end lost 2 bases, and 8 bases lay between the germline ends.

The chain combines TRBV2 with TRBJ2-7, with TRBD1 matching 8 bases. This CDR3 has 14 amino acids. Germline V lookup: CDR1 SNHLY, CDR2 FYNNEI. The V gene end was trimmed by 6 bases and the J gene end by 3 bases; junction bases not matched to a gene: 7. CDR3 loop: CASSEPGTGYEQYF. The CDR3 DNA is TGTGCCAGCAGCGAGCCAGGGACAGGCTACGAGCAGTACTTC.

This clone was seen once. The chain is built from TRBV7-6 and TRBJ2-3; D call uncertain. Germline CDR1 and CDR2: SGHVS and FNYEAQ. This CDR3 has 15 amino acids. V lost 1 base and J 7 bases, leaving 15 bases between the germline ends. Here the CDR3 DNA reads TGTGCCAGCAGCTTAGGGAGACCCCCGCCCCATACGCAGTATTTT. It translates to CASSLGRPPPHTQYF. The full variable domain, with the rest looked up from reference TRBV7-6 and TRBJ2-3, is GAGVSQSPRYKVTKRGQDVALRCDPISGHVSLYWYRQALGQGPEFLTYFNYEAQQDKSGLPNDRFSAERPEGSISTLTIQRTEQRDSAMYRCASSLGRPPPHTQYFGPGTRLTVL.

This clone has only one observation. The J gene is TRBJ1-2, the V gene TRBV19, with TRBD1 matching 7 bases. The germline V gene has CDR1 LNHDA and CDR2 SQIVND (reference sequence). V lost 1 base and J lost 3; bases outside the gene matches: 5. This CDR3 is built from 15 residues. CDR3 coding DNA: TGTGCCAGTAGTATAGCCATAGACAGGGACTATGGCTACACCTTC. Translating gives CASSIAIDRDYGYTF.

The CDR3 sequence is CASSAGTGIHEQYF. CDR3 DNA: TGTGCCAGCAGCGCCGGGACAGGGATTCACGAGCAGTACTTC. V usage is TRBV7-7 and J usage is TRBJ2-7; 9 bases are a match to TRBD1. V lost 5 bases to trimming and J lost 5 bases; unmatched junction nucleotides: 7. CDR3 size: 14 residues. Germline V gene data show CDR1 as SSHAT and CDR2 as FNYEAQ (reference sequence).

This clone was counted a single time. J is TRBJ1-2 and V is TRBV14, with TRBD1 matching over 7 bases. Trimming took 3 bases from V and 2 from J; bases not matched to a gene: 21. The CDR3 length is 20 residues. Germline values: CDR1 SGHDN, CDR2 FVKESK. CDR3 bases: TGTGCCAGCAGCCATTCACACAGGGGTTGGACAGATGATCTGAACTATGGCTACACCTTC. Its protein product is CASSHSHRGWTDDLNYGYTF.